The 10 T cell receptor beta chains below were found in one sample sequenced in a study of CD8 T cells in ankylosing spondylitis. TCRdb used MiXCR to reprocess the 5' RACE reads, holding one entry per CDR3 protein. In the table there are approximately 90,000 distinct CDR3 sequences, roughly 8.3% of which are singletons. The sample comprised blood, either unsorted or a sorted T cell fraction (not recorded which). The receptors shown here come from a male donor with ankylosing spondylitis or in good health (not recorded which).

The sample holds many counts of this clonotype. The chain is built from TRBV20-1 and TRBJ2-1; no clear D. The CDR3 totals 13 residues. The germline gives CDR1 DFQATT, CDR2 SNEGSKA (reference sequence). V dropped 7 bases and J dropped 4 bases, with 14 bases sitting between them. DNA of the CDR3: TGCAGTGTACCCAGGACCTTATACAATGAGCAGTTCTTC. Amino acids: CSVPRTLYNEQFF.

Many counts were recorded for this clonotype. CDR3 coding DNA: TGCGCCAGCAGCCAAGAGGGGACAGATACGCAGTATTTT. Its protein product is CASSQEGTDTQYF. V usage is TRBV4-3 and J usage is TRBJ2-3; D is ambiguous. This CDR3 spans 13 amino acids. Trimming removed 0 bases at V and 3 bases at J, with 4 bases between. CDR1 LGHNA and CDR2 YSLEER come from the germline V gene.

This clonotype came up many times. As the CDR3 is not closed by the conserved phenylalanine or tryptophan, this likely results from a read error. Because the CDR3's place on the DNA is in doubt, the DNA is left out and the CDR3 is given as listed by TCRdb. The chain employs TRBV12-3 or TRBV12-4 and TRBJ2-7. The length of the CDR3 is 8 amino acids, counting both ends. This chain's CDR3 is CASSFRSG.

This clonotype has a count of ten or more. The J gene is TRBJ2-3, the V gene TRBV20-1; 7 bases match TRBD2. V shed 6 bases and J 3 bases; nucleotides not matched to a gene: 12. Germline V lookup: CDR1 DFQATT, CDR2 SNEGSKA (reference sequence). The CDR3 extends over 15 amino acids. The chain's CDR3 is CSAPKGPGGTDTQYF. CDR3 coding DNA: TGCAGTGCCCCCAAGGGCCCCGGGGGGACAGATACGCAGTATTTT.

The table lists this clonotype with many counts. The DNA of the CDR3 is TGTGCCAGCAGGGTAGCGGGAGGGCCGAATACGCAGTATTTT. Its protein product is CASRVAGGPNTQYF. V and J are TRBV12-3 or TRBV12-4 and TRBJ2-3; TRBD2 agrees at 11 bases. The V and J ends lost 6 bases and 7 bases, in that order; junction bases with no gene match: 6. This CDR3 has 14 residues.

In this sample, this clonotype turned up many times. The chain couples TRBV20-1 to TRBJ2-7; weak D call: TRBD1 (6 bases). The CDR3 is made up of 14 amino acids. The V end lost 0 bases, the J end lost 3 bases, and 12 bases lay between the germline ends. CDR1 is DFQATT and CDR2 is SNEGSKA in the germline V gene (reference sequence). In nucleotides, the CDR3 is TGCAGTGCTAGAGACCTGGGGGCTAGCTACGAGCAGTACTTC. It codes for CSARDLGASYEQYF.

This clonotype was seen repeatedly, ten times or more. The rearrangement joins TRBV5-4 to TRBJ1-4; D remains ambiguous. Trimming took off 4 bases at V and 7 bases at J, with 14 bases between the two ends. CDR3 length: 14 residues. Germline assignment: CDR1 SGHNT and CDR2 YYREEE (reference sequence). CDR3 amino acids: CASSRRLDGEKLFF. DNA for the CDR3: TGTGCCAGCAGCCGCCGGCTGGATGGTGAAAAACTGTTTTTT. Supplemented by reference TRBV5-4 and TRBJ1-4, the full variable domain reads ETGVTQSPTHLIKTRGQQVTLRCSSQSGHNTVSWYQQALGQGPQFIFQYYREEENGRGNFPPRFSGLQFPNYSSELNVNALELDDSALYLCASSRRLDGEKLFFGSGTQLSVL.

CDR3 bases: TGTGCCATCAGCGAAGGACAGGGGGTGAAGCAGTACTTC. This sequence encodes CAISEGQGVKQYF. J is TRBJ2-7 and V is TRBV10-3; TRBD1 aligns across 10 bases. The ends lost 6 bases at V and 8 bases at J; junction bases unmatched: 7. Germline V gene lookup returns CDR1 ENHRY and CDR2 SYGVKD. This CDR3 spans 13 amino acids.

At least ten counts were recorded for this clonotype. This chain links TRBV27 with TRBJ2-7, with 8 bases lining up with TRBD2. The J segment lost 4 bases and the V segment lost 7 bases, leaving 9 bases of the junction unmatched. Germline CDR1 reads MNHEY; CDR2 reads SMNVEV (reference sequence). CDR3 size: 14 residues. The chain's CDR3 is CASTPAAGVYEQYF. DNA for the CDR3: TGTGCCAGCACCCCGGCAGCGGGAGTATACGAGCAGTACTTC.

This clonotype occurred a few times. The V and J genes are TRBV7-9 and TRBJ2-3; TRBD2 is a possible D gene (6 bases). Trimming removed 1 base at V and 0 bases at J, with 14 bases between. CDR1 and CDR2 (germline): SEHNR, FQNEAQ (reference sequence). This CDR3 comprises 17 residues. CDR3 protein: CASSLGYGTPSTDTQYF. The CDR3 region has the DNA TGTGCCAGCAGCTTAGGATATGGGACTCCTAGCACAGATACGCAGTATTTT.